The 18 T cell receptor beta chains reported below all come from one sample, sequenced in a study of blood T cell repertoires in COVID-19. The repertoire was sequenced with immunoSEQ multiplex PCR; TCRdb's copy has only in-frame clones and lacks some. The sample comprises 95,000 to 100,000 clones, around 90% of which are singletons, and around 3.9% rests with the top ten. The sequenced sample was peripheral blood. These receptors were obtained from a human donor with COVID-19, enrolled during active disease. The donor label of this sample is uncertain.

This chain uses TRBV12-5 with TRBJ2-5; D gene unclear. There are 13 residues in the CDR3. V was trimmed by 5 bases and J by 2 bases, leaving 9 bases between them. The germline CDR1 and CDR2 sequences are LGHNT and FRNRAP. CDR3 DNA: TGTGCTAGTGGTGCTAGTATACAAGAGACCCAGTACTTC. Protein: CASGASIQETQYF.

This chain uses TRBV14 with TRBJ2-2; the D gene is possibly TRBD1 (6 bases). The CDR3 spans 16 residues. Germline V gives CDR1 SGHDN, CDR2 FVKESK. Trimming pared 4 bases from V and 2 bases from J, leaving 14 bases between. This CDR3 is CASSPTDRTNTGELFF. The CDR3 nucleotides read TGTGCCAGCAGCCCGACCGACAGGACAAACACCGGGGAGCTGTTTTTT.

The rearrangement links TRBV5-1 to TRBJ2-5; a weak D match, TRBD2 (6 bases). The V gene's germline CDR1 is SGHRS and CDR2 YFSETQ. This CDR3 has 16 amino acids. The ends were cut back, 1 base at V and 1 base at J, with 14 bases in the middle. CDR3 region: CASSLPKGRSQETQYF. CDR3 nucleotide sequence: TGCGCCAGCAGCTTGCCCAAGGGGAGGAGCCAAGAGACCCAGTACTTC.

This chain links TRBV3-1 (or the pseudogene TRBV3-2) with TRBJ2-1, with D perhaps matching TRBD2 (5 bases). The CDR3 covers 12 residues. Per the germline V gene, CDR1 is LGHDT and CDR2 is YNNKEL (reference sequence). Between the trimmed V and J ends, which lost 4 bases and 15 bases, there was a span of 16 bases. The DNA of the CDR3 is TGTGCCAGCAGCCCGACGGGGATTAAGTTGTTCTTC. It specifies CASSPTGIKLFF.

The J gene is TRBJ2-1, the V gene TRBV3-1 (or the pseudogene TRBV3-2); 15 positions match TRBD2. Germline CDR1 and CDR2: LGHDT and YNNKEL (reference sequence). The CDR3 has 17 amino acids. V lost 3 bases and J lost 7; bases outside the gene matches: 7. CDR3 protein: CASSHPGLAGGRNEQFF. CDR3 bases: TGTGCCAGCAGCCACCCGGGACTAGCGGGGGGCAGAAATGAGCAGTTCTTC.

The rearrangement joins TRBV7-9 to TRBJ1-2; D is uncertain. Germline CDR1 reads SEHNR; CDR2 reads FQNEAQ (reference sequence). Trimming removed 4 bases at V and 5 bases at J, with 17 bases between. The CDR3 sequence is 15 residues long. This CDR3 is CASSSTPDFRYGYTF. DNA for the CDR3: TGTGCCAGCAGCTCCACGCCCGACTTTAGGTATGGCTACACCTTC.

The sample holds one count of this clone. The chain couples TRBV6-1 to TRBJ1-5, with 7 bases lining up with TRBD1. The germline V gene encodes CDR1 MNHNS and CDR2 SASEGT. The CDR3 length is 16 residues. Trimming at V came to 0 bases and at J to 4 bases, leaving 6 bases not matched to a gene. CDR3 nucleotides: TGTGCCAGCAGTGAAGCAAGGGGCAGGGGGAATCAGCCCCAGCATTTT. It encodes CASSEARGRGNQPQHF.

The rearrangement uses TRBV6-6 and TRBJ1-5; D not resolved. The ends were cut back, 4 bases at V and 8 bases at J, with 12 bases in the middle. Germline V lookup: CDR1 MNHNY, CDR2 SVGAGI (reference sequence). The CDR3 runs 13 residues. CDR3 nucleotide sequence: TGTGCCAGCAGTTTCGCTAACGAGGAGCCCCAGCATTTT. Translation gives CASSFANEEPQHF.

The chain employs TRBV5-1 and TRBJ1-1, with 7 bases fitting TRBD1. V lost 4 bases to trimming and J lost 1 base; unmatched junction nucleotides: 7. Germline V CDR1 and CDR2: SGHRS, YFSETQ. The CDR3 has 15 residues. The CDR3 DNA sequence: TGCGCCAGCAGCGCAATGACAGGGAAGAACACTGAAGCTTTCTTT. Encoded protein: CASSAMTGKNTEAFF.

The chain recombines TRBV29-1 with TRBJ1-1, with 7 bases matching TRBD1. V dropped 4 bases and J dropped 3; count of bases not matched to a gene: 5. The length of the CDR3 is 13 residues. The germline V gene has CDR1 SQVTM and CDR2 ANQGSEA. In DNA, the CDR3 is TGCAGCGTTGCGAGGGGGCCCCACACTGAAGCTTTCTTT. Translation: CSVARGPHTEAFF.

V usage is TRBV5-1 and J usage is TRBJ2-1; D perhaps matches TRBD2 (5 bases). V shed 0 bases and J shed 0 bases, with 10 bases lying between them. This CDR3 contains 16 residues. The germline V gene has CDR1 SGHRS and CDR2 YFSETQ. The CDR3 nucleotides are TGCGCCAGCAGCTTGGGAGGGTCTAGCTCCTACAATGAGCAGTTCTTC. Translated: CASSLGGSSSYNEQFF.

This clone is medium-sized (0.01 to 0.1%) in the sample. V gene TRBV10-2 combines with J gene TRBJ1-6; 9 bases map to TRBD1. The length of the CDR3 is 16 residues. The V segment lost 6 bases and the J segment 2 bases; nucleotides outside the gene matches: 5. The germline gives CDR1 WSHSY, CDR2 SAAADI. CDR3 residues: CASRPGTGTYNSPLHF. CDR3 coding DNA: TGCGCCAGCAGACCCGGGACAGGGACCTATAATTCACCCCTCCACTTT.

The CDR3: CASSGGYGYTF. The DNA of the CDR3 is TGTGCCTCTTCAGGGGGTTATGGCTACACCTTC. The chain links TRBV30 to TRBJ1-2; the match to TRBD1 covers 7 bases. Germline V gene lookup returns CDR1 GTSNPN and CDR2 SVGIG (reference sequence). This CDR3 region has 11 residues. V shed 7 bases and J 5 bases; nucleotides not matched to a gene: 4.

About this clone: One end of the junction fails to match germline, which may point to a read error. This sequence joins TRBV6-5 and TRBJ2-7; tentatively, D is TRBD2 (6 bases). CDR1 and CDR2 (germline): MNHEY, SVGAGI. The CDR3 consists of 14 residues. The CDR3 coding sequence is TGTGCCCCCTTGCTTCGATTAGCGGAGGACTGTCCCCGTTTC. Its translation: CAPLLRLAEDCPRF.

V is TRBV6-5 and J is TRBJ2-3; 7 bases are a match to TRBD1. V lost 6 bases to trimming and J lost 0 bases; unmatched junction nucleotides: 6. This CDR3 contains 15 residues. Germline values: CDR1 MNHEY, CDR2 SVGAGI. The CDR3 coding sequence is TGTGCCAGCAGGGCCGTGACAGGGAGCACAGATACGCAGTATTTT. Encoded protein: CASRAVTGSTDTQYF.

The rearrangement uses TRBV11-3 and TRBJ2-3, with a tentative D call TRBD2 (5 bases). V was cut by 3 bases and J by 3 bases, with 13 bases left in between. The CDR3 has 15 amino acids. Germline assignment: CDR1 SGHNT and CDR2 YENEEA. The CDR3 DNA follows: TGTGCCAGCAGCTTCGGCGTCGGGGTTACAGATACGCAGTATTTT. Translated, it gives CASSFGVGVTDTQYF. Looking up the rest from reference TRBV11-3 and TRBJ2-3 gives the full variable domain: EAGVVQSPRYKIIEKKQPVAFWCNPISGHNTLYWYLQNLGQGPELLIRYENEEAVDDSQLPKDRFSAERLKGVDSTLKIQPAELGDSAVYLCASSFGVGVTDTQYFGPGTRLTVL.

V and J are TRBV5-1 and TRBJ1-5, with D maybe TRBD1 (5 bases). This CDR3 comprises 13 residues. Trimming removed 5 bases at V and 5 bases at J, with 11 bases between. Germline V lookup: CDR1 SGHRS, CDR2 YFSETQ. The CDR3 reads CASRGVEDQPQHF. CDR3 bases: TGCGCCAGCAGAGGGGTTGAGGATCAGCCCCAGCATTTT. Full variable domain (outside the CDR3, taken from reference TRBV5-1 and TRBJ1-5): KAGVTQTPRYLIKTRGQQVTLSCSPISGHRSVSWYQQTPGQGLQFLFEYFSETQRNKGNFPGRFSGRQFSNSRSEMNVSTLELGDSALYLCASRGVEDQPQHFGDGTRLSIL.

This rearrangement joins TRBV28 to TRBJ1-1; perhaps TRBD1 as D (5 bases). The germline CDR1 and CDR2 sequences are MDHEN and SYDVKM. V was shortened by 8 bases and J by 0 bases, with 19 bases between the two germline ends. This CDR3 comprises 16 residues. The CDR3 sequence is CASFWTLGRMNTEAFF. CDR3 coding DNA: TGTGCCAGCTTCTGGACCCTGGGGCGGATGAACACTGAAGCTTTCTTT.